The 3 T cell receptor beta chains below all came from one sample that was sequenced in a study of cytomegalovirus exposure and HLA in healthy donors. Only in-frame clones appear in the TCRdb table, and some are missing; sequencing was by immunoSEQ multiplex PCR. Of about 130,000 clones in the sample, approximately 84% were seen once. The sequencing sample was made of PBMCs. Every receptor here comes from a man aged 25-45 years in good health and CMV-seropositive.

The V gene is TRBV7-9, the J gene TRBJ1-2, with TRBD1 identical over 7 bases. V shed 5 bases and J 4 bases; nucleotides not matched to a gene: 4. Germline V gene lookup returns CDR1 SEHNR and CDR2 FQNEAQ (reference sequence). The CDR3 loop spans 13 amino acids. As DNA, the CDR3 is TGTGCCAGCAGCCCACGGGACAGCTATGGCTACACCTTC. Protein product: CASSPRDSYGYTF.

The chain is built from TRBV4-1 and TRBJ2-7; tentative D call: TRBD2 (6 bases). CDR3 size: 15 residues. The germline V gene has CDR1 MGHRA and CDR2 YSYEKL. The V and J ends lost 1 base and 2 bases respectively, with 12 bases between them. The CDR3: CASSQGPASAYEQYF. The CDR3 DNA reads as TGCGCCAGCAGCCAAGGCCCGGCTAGCGCCTACGAGCAGTACTTC.

The genes are TRBV20-1 and TRBJ1-1; weak D call: TRBD1 (5 bases). Germline V CDR1 and CDR2: DFQATT, SNEGSKA (reference sequence). V was pared by 1 base and J by 7 bases, with 7 bases between. The CDR3 spans 11 residues. DNA for the CDR3: TGCAGTGCTAGAGCCGGGGGTGAAGCTTTCTTT. Translating gives CSARAGGEAFF.